Sequencing of this T cell receptor (beta chain) was carried out in a study of T cells in Graves' hyperthyroidism and ophthalmopathy. Overall study: At initial diagnosis, before any treatment had begun, peripheral blood was obtained.

Uncontrolled infection, other autoimmune disease, pregnancy or lactation disqualified patients from enrolment. General study points: In the blood, most expanded thyroid clonotypes above 0.001 appeared as well. Researchers report that a 13 V-J model separated ophthalmopathy from stable hyperthyroidism.

What was amplified from RNA transcripts were TCR beta CDR3 regions. The study used the HTBI primer set for a first-round RT-PCR of the TCR CDR3. MiXCR was run by TCRdb on the multiplex PCR reads, yielding one entry per CDR3 protein. This sample yields around 300,000 distinct CDR3 sequences, of which roughly 19% are seen a single time; approximately 37% belongs to the top ten. This clonotype was seen a few times. Its antigen is unidentified. CDR3 length equals 13 residues. V was shortened by 8 bases and J by 10 bases, with 18 bases between the two germline ends. CDR1 is LNHDA, CDR2 SQIVND, per germline (reference sequence).

The TCR sequence derives from a man aged 45 to 65 with Graves' ophthalmopathy. What was sequenced was blood. V usage is TRBV19 and J usage is TRBJ2-1, with D perhaps assigned TRBD1 or TRBD2 (6 bases each). The CDR3 DNA sequence: TGTGCCAGTGCCGGGGGCGGGATGGGCGAGCAGTTCTTC. Translating it yields CASAGGGMGEQFF. The full variable domain, with the rest looked up from reference TRBV19 and TRBJ2-1, is DGGITQSPKYLFRKEGQNVTLSCEQNLNHDAMYWYRQDPGQGLRLIYYSQIVNDFQKGDIAEGYSVSREKKESFPLTVTSAQKNPTAFYLCASAGGGMGEQFFGPGTRLTVL.